This TCR beta chain was profiled in a study of human T cells and chemical hapten exposure. The CDR3 has 19 amino acids. In the library, unique molecular identifiers were attached to individual cDNA molecules. TCRdb used MiXCR to reprocess the RACE reads, holding one entry per CDR3 protein. The repertoire holds 350,000 or so distinct CDR3 sequences, approximately 6.3% seen once, with about 8% in the top ten. The time point denotes: patch test 1, 2 weeks after DPC sensitization. Treatment here: therapeutic diphenylcyclopropenone sensitization with weekly scalp DPC. The sequence came from a young woman with alopecia areata. Some clones in this sample may be carry-over from other donors' samples. The chain joins TRBV21-1 to TRBJ2-7; TRBD2, as called in the table, went unchecked against the DNA. TRBV21-1 represents a pseudogene. Sequencing was performed on whole blood, taken in connection with sensitization to the hapten diphenylcyclopropenone (DPC). The CDR3, as DNA: TGTGCCAGCAGCAAAGGTGGGACTAGCGGGGGGCAATATTCCTACGAGCAGTACTTC. It codes for CASSKGGTSGGQYSYEQYF.